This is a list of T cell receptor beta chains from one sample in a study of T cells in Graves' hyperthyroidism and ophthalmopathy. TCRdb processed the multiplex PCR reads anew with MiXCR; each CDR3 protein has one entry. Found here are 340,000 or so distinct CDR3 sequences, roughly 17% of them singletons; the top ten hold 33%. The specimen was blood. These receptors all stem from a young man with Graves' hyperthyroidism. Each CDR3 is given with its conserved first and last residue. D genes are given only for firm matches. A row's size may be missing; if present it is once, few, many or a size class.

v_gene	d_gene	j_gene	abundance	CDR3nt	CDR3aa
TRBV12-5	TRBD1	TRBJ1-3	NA	TGTGCTAGTGGTTTGACCGACAGGGAATATACCATATATTTT	CASGLTDREYTIYF
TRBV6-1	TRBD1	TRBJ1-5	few	TGTGCCAGCAGTCAGGGGACAGGGGTCAATCAGCCCCAGCATTTT	CASSQGTGVNQPQHF
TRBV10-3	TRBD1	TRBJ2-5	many	TGTGCCATCAGTGAGAGACAGGGAGAGACCCAGTACTTC	CAISERQGETQYF
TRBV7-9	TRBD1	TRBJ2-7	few	TGTGCCAGCAGCTTCCGGGACAGACCCTACGAGCAGTACTTC	CASSFRDRPYEQYF
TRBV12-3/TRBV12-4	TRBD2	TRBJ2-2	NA	TGTGCCAGCAGCCCCTCCGGGACTAGCGGGAACACCGGGGAGCTGTTTTTT	CASSPSGTSGNTGELFF
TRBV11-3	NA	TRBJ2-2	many	TGTGCCAGCAGCCGCGTTTCAGGGGCCGGGGAGCTGTTTTTT	CASSRVSGAGELFF
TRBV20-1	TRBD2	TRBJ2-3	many	TGCAGTGCGTTGCCGCTAGCGGGAGTAACAGATACGCAGTATTTT	CSALPLAGVTDTQYF
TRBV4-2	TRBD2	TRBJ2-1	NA	TGTGCCAGCAGCCAAGAGGGCGGGAGCTCCTACAATGAGCAGTTCTTC	CASSQEGGSSYNEQFF
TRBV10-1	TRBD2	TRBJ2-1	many	TGCGCCAGCACCCCCTCCGGGACTAGCGGCTTGGGGGAGCAGTTCTTC	CASTPSGTSGLGEQFF
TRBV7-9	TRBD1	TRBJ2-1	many	TGTGCCAGCAGCGACGTGGACAGGGGAGGAAATGAGCAGTTCTTC	CASSDVDRGGNEQFF
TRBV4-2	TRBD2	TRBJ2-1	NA	TGTGCCAGCAGCCAAGGCCTAGCGGACTACAATGAGCAGTTCTTC	CASSQGLADYNEQFF
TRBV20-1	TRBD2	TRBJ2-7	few	TGCAGTGCTTGGGCTAGCGGGAGGGCCGAGCAGTACTTC	CSAWASGRAEQYF
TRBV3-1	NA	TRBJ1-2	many	TGTGCCAGCAGCCAGTTCGGGGACGTCGGCTACACCTTC	CASSQFGDVGYTF
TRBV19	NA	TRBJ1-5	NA	TGTGCCAGTAGGGACGACGACCGGAGACTAAATCAGCCCCAGCATTTT	CASRDDDRRLNQPQHF
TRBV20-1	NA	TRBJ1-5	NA	TGCAGTGCTAGAGGAGACGGGAATCAGCCCCAGCATTTT	CSARGDGNQPQHF
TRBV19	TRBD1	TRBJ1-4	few	TGTGCCAGTAGCCGACCTAGGACAGGAGTTAATGAAAAACTGTTTTTT	CASSRPRTGVNEKLFF
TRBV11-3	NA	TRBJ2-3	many	TGTGCCAGCACCCCTACCCGAGATACGCAGTATTTT	CASTPTRDTQYF
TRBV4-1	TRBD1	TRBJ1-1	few	TGCGCCAGCAGCCAAGATAGGACAGGGGGCTGGACTGAAGCTTTCTTT	CASSQDRTGGWTEAFF
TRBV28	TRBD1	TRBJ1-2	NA	TGTGCCAGCAAGGGACAGGGGACACCTAACTATGGCTACACCTTC	CASKGQGTPNYGYTF
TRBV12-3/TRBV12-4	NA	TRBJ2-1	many	TGTGCCAGCAGTTTAGACTTTGGTGTTGAGCAGTTCTTC	CASSLDFGVEQFF
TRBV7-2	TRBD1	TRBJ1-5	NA	TGTGCCAGCAGCTCCGGACAGGCTATTAATCAGCCCCAGCATTTT	CASSSGQAINQPQHF
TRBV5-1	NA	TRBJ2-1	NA	TGCGCCAGCAGCTTAAGGCTTTACAATGAGCAGTTCTTC	CASSLRLYNEQFF
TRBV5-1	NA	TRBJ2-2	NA	TGCGCCAGCAGAGCCACCCCTCAACCCAACACCGGGGAGCTGTTTTTT	CASRATPQPNTGELFF
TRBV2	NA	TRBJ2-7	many	TGTGCCAGCAGAGCGCCTTCCGACAGGCCGGAGCAGTACTTC	CASRAPSDRPEQYF
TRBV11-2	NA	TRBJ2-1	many	TGTGCCAGCAGCCGTCCGTGGACAGCCTTAACCTACAATGAGCAGTTCTTC	CASSRPWTALTYNEQFF
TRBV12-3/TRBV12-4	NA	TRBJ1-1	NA	TGTGCCAGCAGTTTCCCAGCCTTGAACACTGAAGCTTTCTTT	CASSFPALNTEAFF
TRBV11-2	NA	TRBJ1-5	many	TGTGCCAGCAGCTCGGGCGGTTATAGCAATCAGCCCCAGCATTTT	CASSSGGYSNQPQHF
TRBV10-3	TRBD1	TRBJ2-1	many	TGTGCCATCAGTGAGTCCGGGACAGACAATGAGCAGTTCTTC	CAISESGTDNEQFF
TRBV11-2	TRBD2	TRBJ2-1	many	TGTGCCAGCAGTCGACCCGGGACTAGCGGCAATGAGCAGTTCTTC	CASSRPGTSGNEQFF
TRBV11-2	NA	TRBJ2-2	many	TGTGCCACCCTAGGCCCCCGGACCGGGGAGCTGTTTTTT	CATLGPRTGELFF
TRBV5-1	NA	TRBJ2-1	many	TGCGCCAGCAGCTTGGCACAGTACAATGAGCAGTTCTTC	CASSLAQYNEQFF
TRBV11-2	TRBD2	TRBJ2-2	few	TGTGCCAGCAGCCCAAGACTAGCGGGAACCGTCGGCCGGGACACCGGGGAGCTGTTTTTT	CASSPRLAGTVGRDTGELFF
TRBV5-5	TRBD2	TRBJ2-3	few	TGTGCCAGCAGCTTGGGGGTAGCGGGAGGCCTAGATACGCAGTATTTT	CASSLGVAGGLDTQYF
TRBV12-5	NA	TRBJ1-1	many	TGTGCTAGTGGTTTGGTACTGGGCAGGGTGAACACTGAAGCTTTCTTT	CASGLVLGRVNTEAFF
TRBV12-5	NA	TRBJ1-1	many	TGTGCTAGTGGTTTGTCCCGGGGAAGGGCCGACTTTATGAACACTGAAGCTTTCTTT	CASGLSRGRADFMNTEAFF
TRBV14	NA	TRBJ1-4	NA	TGTGCCAGCAGCCAAGAACCGGACAGAAAACTGTTTTTT	CASSQEPDRKLFF
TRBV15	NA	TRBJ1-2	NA	TGTGCCACCAGCACCCTCAGGCGGGGATACTATGGCTACACCTTC	CATSTLRRGYYGYTF
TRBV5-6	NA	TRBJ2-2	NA	TGTGCCAGCAGCCCGAGACAGGTGGTATGGGCCGGGGAGCTGTTTTTT	CASSPRQVVWAGELFF